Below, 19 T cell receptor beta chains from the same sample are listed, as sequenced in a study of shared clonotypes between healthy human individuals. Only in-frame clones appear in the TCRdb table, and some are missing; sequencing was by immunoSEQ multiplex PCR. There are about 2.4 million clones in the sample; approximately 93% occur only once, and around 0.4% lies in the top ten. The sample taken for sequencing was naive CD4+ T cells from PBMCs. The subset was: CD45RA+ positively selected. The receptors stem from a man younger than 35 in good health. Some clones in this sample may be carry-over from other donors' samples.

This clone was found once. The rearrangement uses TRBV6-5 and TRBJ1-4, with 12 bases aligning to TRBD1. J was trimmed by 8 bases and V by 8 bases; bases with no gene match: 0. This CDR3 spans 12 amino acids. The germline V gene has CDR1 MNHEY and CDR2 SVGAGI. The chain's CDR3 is CASGTGGEKLFF. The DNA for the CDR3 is TGTGCCAGCGGGACAGGGGGCGAAAAACTGTTTTTT.

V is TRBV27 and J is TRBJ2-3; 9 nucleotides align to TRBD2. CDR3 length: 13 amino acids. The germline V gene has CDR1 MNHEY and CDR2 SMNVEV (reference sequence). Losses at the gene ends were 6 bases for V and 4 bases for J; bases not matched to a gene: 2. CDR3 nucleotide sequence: TGTGCCAGCAGAGTAGCGGGAGCAGATACGCAGTATTTT. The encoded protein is CASRVAGADTQYF.

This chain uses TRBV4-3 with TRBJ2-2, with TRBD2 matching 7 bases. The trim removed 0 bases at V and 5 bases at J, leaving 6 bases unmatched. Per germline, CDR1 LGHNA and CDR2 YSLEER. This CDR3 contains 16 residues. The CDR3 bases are TGCGCCAGCAGCCAAGATGTGGAGCGGGGAACCGGGGAGCTGTTTTTT. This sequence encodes CASSQDVERGTGELFF.

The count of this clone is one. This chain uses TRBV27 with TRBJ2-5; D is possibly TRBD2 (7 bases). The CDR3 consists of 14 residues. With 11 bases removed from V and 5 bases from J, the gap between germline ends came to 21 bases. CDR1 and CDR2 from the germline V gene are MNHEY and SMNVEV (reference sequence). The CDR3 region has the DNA TGTGCCTCCAATAAAAGGGGGACTATGGAGACCCAGTACTTC. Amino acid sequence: CASNKRGTMETQYF.

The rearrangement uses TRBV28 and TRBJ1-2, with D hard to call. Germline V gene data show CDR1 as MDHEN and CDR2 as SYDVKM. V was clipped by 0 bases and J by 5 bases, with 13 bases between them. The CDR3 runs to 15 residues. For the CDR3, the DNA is TGTGCCAGCAGTTTATGGGACCGACTCGGGTATGGCTACACCTTC. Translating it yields CASSLWDRLGYGYTF.

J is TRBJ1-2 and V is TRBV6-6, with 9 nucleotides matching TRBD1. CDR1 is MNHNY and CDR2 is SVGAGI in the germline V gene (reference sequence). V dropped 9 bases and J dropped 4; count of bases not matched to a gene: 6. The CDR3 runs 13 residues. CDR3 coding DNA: TGTGCCAGTCGGGACAGGGCTTTCTATGGCTACACCTTC. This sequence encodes CASRDRAFYGYTF.

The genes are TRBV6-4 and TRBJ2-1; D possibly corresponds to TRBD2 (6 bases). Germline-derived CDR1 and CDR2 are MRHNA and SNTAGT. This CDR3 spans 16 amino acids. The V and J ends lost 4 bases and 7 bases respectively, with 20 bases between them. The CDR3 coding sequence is TGTGCCAGCAGTGCCCACGCGGGATCTGTCGGGAATGAGCAGTTCTTC. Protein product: CASSAHAGSVGNEQFF.

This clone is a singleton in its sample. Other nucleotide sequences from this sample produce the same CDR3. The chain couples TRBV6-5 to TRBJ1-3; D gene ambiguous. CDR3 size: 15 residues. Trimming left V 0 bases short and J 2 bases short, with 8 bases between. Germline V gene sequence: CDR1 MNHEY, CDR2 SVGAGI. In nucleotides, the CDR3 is TGTGCCAGCAGTTACTCGCCCGGGGCTGGAAACACCATATATTTT. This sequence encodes CASSYSPGAGNTIYF.

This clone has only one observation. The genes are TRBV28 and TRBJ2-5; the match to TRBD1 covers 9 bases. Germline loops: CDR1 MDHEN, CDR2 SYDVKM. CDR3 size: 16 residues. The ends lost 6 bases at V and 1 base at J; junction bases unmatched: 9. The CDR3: CASSPGTGKGQETQYF. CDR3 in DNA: TGTGCCAGCAGCCCTGGGACAGGGAAGGGCCAAGAGACCCAGTACTTC. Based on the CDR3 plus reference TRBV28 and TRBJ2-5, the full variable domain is DVKVTQSSRYLVKRTGEKVFLECVQDMDHENMFWYRQDPGLGLRLIYFSYDVKMKEKGDIPEGYSVSREKKERFSLILESASTNQTSMYLCASSPGTGKGQETQYFGPGTRLLVL.

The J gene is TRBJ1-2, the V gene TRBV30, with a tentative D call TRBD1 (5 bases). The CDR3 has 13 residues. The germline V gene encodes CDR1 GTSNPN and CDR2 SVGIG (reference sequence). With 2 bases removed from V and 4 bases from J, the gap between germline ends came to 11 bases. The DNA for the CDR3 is TGTGCCTGGAGTCCAGGGTTGCGCTATGGCTACACCTTC. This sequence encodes CAWSPGLRYGYTF.

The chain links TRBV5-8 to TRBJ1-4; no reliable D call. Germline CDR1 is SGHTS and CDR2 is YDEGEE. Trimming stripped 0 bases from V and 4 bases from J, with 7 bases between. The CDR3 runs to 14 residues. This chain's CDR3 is CASSLGSFNEKLFF. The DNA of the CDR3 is TGTGCCAGCAGCTTGGGCAGCTTTAATGAAAAACTGTTTTTT.

CDR3 in DNA: TGTGCCAGCAGTGGGACTAGCGGCGAAGAGACCCAGTACTTC. It specifies CASSGTSGEETQYF. The V gene is TRBV2, the J gene TRBJ2-5, with 10 bases lining up with TRBD2. The CDR3 consists of 14 residues. Germline assignment: CDR1 SNHLY and CDR2 FYNNEI. The V and J ends lost 4 bases and 3 bases, in that order; junction bases with no gene match: 2. Combining the CDR3 with reference TRBV2 and TRBJ2-5 gives the whole variable domain EPEVTQTPSHQVTQMGQEVILRCVPISNHLYFYWYRQILGQKVEFLVSFYNNEISEKSEIFDDQFSVERPDGSNFTLKIRSTKLEDSAMYFCASSGTSGEETQYFGPGTRLLVL.

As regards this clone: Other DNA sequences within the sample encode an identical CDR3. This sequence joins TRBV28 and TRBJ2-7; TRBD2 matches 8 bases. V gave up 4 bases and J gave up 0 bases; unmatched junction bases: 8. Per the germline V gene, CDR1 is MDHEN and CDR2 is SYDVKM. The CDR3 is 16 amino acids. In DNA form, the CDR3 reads TGTGCCAGCAGTTCGGGGGGGGCTAGCGGCTCCTACGAGCAGTACTTC. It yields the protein CASSSGGASGSYEQYF. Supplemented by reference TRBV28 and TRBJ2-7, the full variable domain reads DVKVTQSSRYLVKRTGEKVFLECVQDMDHENMFWYRQDPGLGLRLIYFSYDVKMKEKGDIPEGYSVSREKKERFSLILESASTNQTSMYLCASSSGGASGSYEQYFGPGTRLTVT.

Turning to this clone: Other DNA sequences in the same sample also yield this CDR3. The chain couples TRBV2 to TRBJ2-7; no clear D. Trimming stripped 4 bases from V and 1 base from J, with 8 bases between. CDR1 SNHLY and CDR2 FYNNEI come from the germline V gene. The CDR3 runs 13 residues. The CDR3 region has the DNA TGTGCCAGCAGTGGGCAGGCTTCCTACGAGCAGTACTTC. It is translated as CASSGQASYEQYF.

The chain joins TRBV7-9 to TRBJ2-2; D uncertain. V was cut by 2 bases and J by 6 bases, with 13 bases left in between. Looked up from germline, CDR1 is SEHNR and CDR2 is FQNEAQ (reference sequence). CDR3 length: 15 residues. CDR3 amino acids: CASSLPQTSAGELFF. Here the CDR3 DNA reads TGTGCCAGCAGCTTACCCCAAACCAGTGCCGGGGAGCTGTTTTTT. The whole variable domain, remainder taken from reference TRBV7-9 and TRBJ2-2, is DTGVSQNPRHKITKRGQNVTFRCDPISEHNRLYWYRQTLGQGPEFLTYFQNEAQLEKSRLLSDRFSAERPKGSFSTLEIQRTEQGDSAMYLCASSLPQTSAGELFFGEGSRLTVL.

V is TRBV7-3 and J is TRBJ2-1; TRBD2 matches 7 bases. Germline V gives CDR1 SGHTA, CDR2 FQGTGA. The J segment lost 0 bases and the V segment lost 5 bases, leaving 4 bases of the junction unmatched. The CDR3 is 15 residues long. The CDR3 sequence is CASSNGGSSYNEQFF. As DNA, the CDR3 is TGTGCCAGCAGCAACGGGGGGAGCTCCTACAATGAGCAGTTCTTC.

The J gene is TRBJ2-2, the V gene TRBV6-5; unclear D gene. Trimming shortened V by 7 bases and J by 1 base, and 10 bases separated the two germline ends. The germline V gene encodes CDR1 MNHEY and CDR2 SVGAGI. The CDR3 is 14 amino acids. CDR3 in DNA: TGTGCCAGCACCCCATATAAGAACACCGGGGAGCTGTTTTTT. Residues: CASTPYKNTGELFF.

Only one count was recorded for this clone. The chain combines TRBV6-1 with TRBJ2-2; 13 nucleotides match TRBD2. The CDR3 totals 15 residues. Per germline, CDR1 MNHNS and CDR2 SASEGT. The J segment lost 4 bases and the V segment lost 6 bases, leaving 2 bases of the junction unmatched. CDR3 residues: CASRGLAGPTGELFF. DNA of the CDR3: TGTGCCAGCAGGGGACTAGCGGGACCCACCGGGGAGCTGTTTTTT.

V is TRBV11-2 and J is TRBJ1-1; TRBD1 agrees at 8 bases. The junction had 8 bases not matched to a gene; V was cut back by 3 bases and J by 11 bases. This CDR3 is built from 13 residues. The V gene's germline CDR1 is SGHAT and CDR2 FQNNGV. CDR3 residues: CASSFRGQGWAFF. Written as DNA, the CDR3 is TGTGCCAGCAGCTTCCGCGGACAGGGTTGGGCTTTCTTT.